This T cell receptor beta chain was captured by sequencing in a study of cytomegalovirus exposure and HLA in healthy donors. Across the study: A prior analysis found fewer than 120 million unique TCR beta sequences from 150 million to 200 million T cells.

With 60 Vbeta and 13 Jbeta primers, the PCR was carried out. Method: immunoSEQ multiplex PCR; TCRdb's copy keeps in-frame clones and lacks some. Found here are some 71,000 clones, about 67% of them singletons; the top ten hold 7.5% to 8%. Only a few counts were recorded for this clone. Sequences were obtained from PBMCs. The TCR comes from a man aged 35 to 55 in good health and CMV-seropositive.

The DNA for the CDR3 is TGCGCCAGCAGCTTGTTGCAGGGTAGTGCCACTGAAGCTTTCTTT. Protein sequence: CASSLLQGSATEAFF. The chain is built from TRBV5-1 and TRBJ1-1; perhaps TRBD1 as D (5 bases). This CDR3 has 15 amino acids. V shed 1 base and J shed 4 bases, with 14 bases lying between them. The germline gives CDR1 SGHRS, CDR2 YFSETQ. Supplemented by reference TRBV5-1 and TRBJ1-1, the full variable domain reads KAGVTQTPRYLIKTRGQQVTLSCSPISGHRSVSWYQQTPGQGLQFLFEYFSETQRNKGNFPGRFSGRQFSNSRSEMNVSTLELGDSALYLCASSLLQGSATEAFFGQGTRLTVV.